A selection of T cell receptor beta chains follows, all from one sample in a study of OX40 agonist ivuxolimab in advanced cancers. Repertoires were generated with immunoSEQ multiplex PCR, while TCRdb's copy carries only in-frame clones and drops some. The sample has about 47,000 clones, approximately 86% seen once. The sample in question was CD4+ or CD8+ T cells sorted from blood, obtained in a trial of the OX40 agonist ivuxolimab. The receptors shown here come from an adult with an advanced solid tumor such as melanoma, head and neck, liver or kidney cancer. The CDR3 runs from the conserved cysteine through the conserved F or W. A D gene is named only where the DNA matches it firmly. Where a row states a size, it is once, few, many or the class of an expanded clone; other rows omit it.

j_call,v_call,clone_size,d_call,cdr3_aa,cdr3_nt
TRBJ2-1,TRBV6-6,-,-,CASREGHEQFF,TGTGCCAGCAGGGAGGGCCATGAGCAGTTCTTC
TRBJ1-2,TRBV19,-,-,CASSIDLESNYGYTF,TGTGCCAGTAGTATAGATCTCGAGTCGAACTATGGCTACACCTTC
TRBJ2-5,TRBV29-1,once,TRBD2,CSVGTSGGAETQYF,TGCAGCGTTGGGACTAGCGGGGGGGCAGAGACCCAGTACTTC
TRBJ1-2,TRBV25-1,-,TRBD1,CASSEWDRINYGYTF,TGTGCCAGCAGTGAATGGGACAGAATTAACTATGGCTACACCTTC
TRBJ2-7,TRBV27,once,-,CASSLGTGLPYEQYF,TGTGCCAGCAGTTTGGGGACGGGCCTCCCCTACGAGCAGTACTTC
TRBJ1-2,TRBV5-5,-,-,CASSLVAGVVHGYTF,TGTGCCAGCAGCTTGGTGGCTGGGGTTGTACATGGCTACACCTTC
TRBJ1-1,TRBV4-3,once,TRBD1,CASSLDRGMNTEAFF,TGCGCCAGCAGCCTCGACAGGGGTATGAACACTGAAGCTTTCTTT
TRBJ1-5,TRBV12-5,-,-,CASGLNQPQHF,TGTGCTAGTGGTTTGAATCAGCCCCAGCATTTT
TRBJ2-1,TRBV10-3,-,TRBD1,CAISEPGQTYNEQFF,TGTGCCATCAGCGAGCCGGGACAGACCTACAATGAGCAGTTCTTC
TRBJ1-4,TRBV27,-,-,CASSLVRGGTNEKLFF,TGTGCCAGCAGTTTAGTGAGGGGAGGGACTAATGAAAAACTGTTTTTT
TRBJ1-1,TRBV5-8,-,TRBD1,CASSRDRGSDTEAFF,TGTGCCAGCAGCCGGGACAGGGGATCGGACACTGAAGCTTTCTTT
TRBJ1-2,TRBV4-1,-,-,CASSQGYRPGSYTF,TGCGCCAGCAGCCAAGGGTACAGGCCGGGGAGCTACACCTTC
TRBJ1-4,TRBV6-5,once,TRBD1,CASTQGVATNEKLFF,TGTGCCAGCACCCAGGGGGTTGCGACTAATGAAAAACTGTTTTTT
TRBJ1-1,TRBV19,-,-,CASTTGNTEAFF,TGTGCCAGTACCACAGGGAACACTGAAGCTTTCTTT
TRBJ1-1,TRBV5-6,-,TRBD1,CASSLGTGVGTEAFF,TGTGCCAGCAGCTTGGGAACAGGGGTGGGCACTGAAGCTTTCTTT
TRBJ1-1,TRBV15,-,-,CATSPRVGNTEAFF,TGTGCCACCAGCCCCCGGGTAGGGAACACTGAAGCTTTCTTT
TRBJ2-3,TRBV27,-,TRBD1,CASSTHTTGLQTQYF,TGTGCCAGCAGTACCCATACGACAGGGCTCCAAACGCAGTATTTT
TRBJ2-7,TRBV7-2,-,-,CASSLDPGLYEQYF,TGTGCCAGCAGCTTAGATCCAGGTCTCTACGAGCAGTACTTC
TRBJ2-7,TRBV6-5,once,-,CASSSEGNYYEQYF,TGTGCCAGCAGTTCTGAAGGAAACTACTACGAGCAGTACTTC
TRBJ2-3,TRBV7-3,-,-,CASSPTGPSGTDTQYF,TGTGCCAGCAGCCCTACCGGCCCTTCGGGCACAGATACGCAGTATTTT
TRBJ1-2,TRBV11-2,-,-,CASSPGFRGARNYGYTF,TGTGCCAGCAGCCCTGGGTTCAGGGGAGCAAGGAACTATGGCTACACCTTC
TRBJ1-1,TRBV27,-,-,CASSLRGAGTEAFF,TGTGCCAGCAGTTTACGGGGAGCCGGCACTGAAGCTTTCTTT
TRBJ1-1,TRBV27,-,-,CASSLAWAGDTEAFF,TGTGCCAGCAGTTTAGCCTGGGCGGGGGACACTGAAGCTTTCTTT
TRBJ2-3,TRBV2,-,TRBD1,CASSRTGTSTDTQYF,TGTGCCAGCAGTAGGACAGGGACTAGCACAGATACGCAGTATTTT
TRBJ1-2,TRBV4-2,-,-,CASSQGIGDPSNYGYTF,TGTGCCAGCAGCCAGGGGATAGGAGACCCAAGTAACTATGGCTACACCTTC